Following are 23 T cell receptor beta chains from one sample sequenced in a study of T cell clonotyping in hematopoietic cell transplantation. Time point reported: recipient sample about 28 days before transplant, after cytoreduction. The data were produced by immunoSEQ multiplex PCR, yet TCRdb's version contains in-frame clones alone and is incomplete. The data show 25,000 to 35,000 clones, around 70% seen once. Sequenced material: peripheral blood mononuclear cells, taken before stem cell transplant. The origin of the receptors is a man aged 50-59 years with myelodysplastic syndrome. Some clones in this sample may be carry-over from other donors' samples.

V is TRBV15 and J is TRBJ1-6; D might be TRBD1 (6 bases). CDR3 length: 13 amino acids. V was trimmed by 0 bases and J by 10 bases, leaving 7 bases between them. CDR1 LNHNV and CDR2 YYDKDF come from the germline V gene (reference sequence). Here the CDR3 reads CATSRDRGSPLHF. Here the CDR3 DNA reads TGTGCCACCAGCAGAGACAGGGGATCACCCCTCCACTTT.

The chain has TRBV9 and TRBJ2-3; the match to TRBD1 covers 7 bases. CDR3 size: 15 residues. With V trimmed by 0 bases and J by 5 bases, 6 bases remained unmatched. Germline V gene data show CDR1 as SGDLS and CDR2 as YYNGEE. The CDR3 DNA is TGTGCCAGCAGCGTAGGTAGGACAGGAGGAGATACGCAGTATTTT. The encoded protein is CASSVGRTGGDTQYF.

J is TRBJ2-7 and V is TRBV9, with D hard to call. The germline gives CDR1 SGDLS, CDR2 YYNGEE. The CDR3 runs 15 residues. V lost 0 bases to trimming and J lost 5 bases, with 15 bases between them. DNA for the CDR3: TGTGCCAGCAGCGTAGCCGAGGCGTCGAATGACGAGCAGTACTTC. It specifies CASSVAEASNDEQYF.

The CDR3 here is CSVDGVEGRLSYEQYF. As DNA, the CDR3 is TGCAGCGTTGATGGGGTGGAGGGACGGCTCTCCTACGAGCAGTACTTC. The chain joins TRBV29-1 to TRBJ2-7; tentative D call: TRBD2 (6 bases). This CDR3 has 16 amino acids. V lost 3 bases and J lost 0, with 18 bases in between. Germline values: CDR1 SQVTM, CDR2 ANQGSEA.

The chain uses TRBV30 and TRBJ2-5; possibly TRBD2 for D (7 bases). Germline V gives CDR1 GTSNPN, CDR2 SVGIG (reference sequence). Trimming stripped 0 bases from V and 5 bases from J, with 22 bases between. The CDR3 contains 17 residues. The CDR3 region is CAWSVRAGARLGETQYF. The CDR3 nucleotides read TGTGCCTGGAGTGTCAGGGCGGGGGCACGGTTAGGGGAGACCCAGTACTTC.

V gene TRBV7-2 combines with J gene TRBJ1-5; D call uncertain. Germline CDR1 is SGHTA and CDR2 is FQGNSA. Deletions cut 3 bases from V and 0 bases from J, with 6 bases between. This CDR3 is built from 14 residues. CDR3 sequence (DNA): TGTGCCAGCAGCTTTGGTGATAGCAATCAGCCCCAGCATTTT. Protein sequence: CASSFGDSNQPQHF.

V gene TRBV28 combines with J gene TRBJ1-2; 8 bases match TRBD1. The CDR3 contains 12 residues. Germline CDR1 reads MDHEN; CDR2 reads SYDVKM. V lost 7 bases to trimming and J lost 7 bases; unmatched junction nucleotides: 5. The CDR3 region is CASTRTGSGYTF. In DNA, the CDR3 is TGTGCCAGCACCCGGACAGGGAGTGGCTACACCTTC.

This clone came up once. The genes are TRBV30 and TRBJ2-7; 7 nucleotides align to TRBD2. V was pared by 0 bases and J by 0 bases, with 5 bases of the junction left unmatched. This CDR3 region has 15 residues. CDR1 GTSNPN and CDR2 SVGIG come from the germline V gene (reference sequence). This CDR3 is CAWSVGRLNSYEQYF. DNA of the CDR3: TGTGCCTGGAGTGTCGGGAGGCTCAACTCCTACGAGCAGTACTTC.

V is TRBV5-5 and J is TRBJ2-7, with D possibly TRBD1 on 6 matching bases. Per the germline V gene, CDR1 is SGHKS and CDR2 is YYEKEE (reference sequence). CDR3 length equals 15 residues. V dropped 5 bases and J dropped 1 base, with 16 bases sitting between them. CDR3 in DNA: TGTGCCAGCAGGTGGGGGCACCCGCTGTCCTACGAGCAGTACTTC. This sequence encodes CASRWGHPLSYEQYF.

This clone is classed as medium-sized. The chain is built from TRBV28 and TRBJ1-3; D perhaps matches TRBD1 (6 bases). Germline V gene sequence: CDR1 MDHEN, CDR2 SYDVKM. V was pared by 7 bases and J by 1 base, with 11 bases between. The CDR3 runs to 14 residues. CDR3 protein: CASTLGGSGNTIYF. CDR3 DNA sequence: TGTGCCAGCACCCTAGGGGGGTCTGGAAACACCATATATTTT.

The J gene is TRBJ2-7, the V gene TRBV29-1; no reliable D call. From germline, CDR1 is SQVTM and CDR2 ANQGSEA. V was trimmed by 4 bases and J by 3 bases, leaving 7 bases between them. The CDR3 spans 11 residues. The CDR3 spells CSVGDNYEQYF. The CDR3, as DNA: TGCAGCGTTGGGGATAACTACGAGCAGTACTTC.

As DNA, the CDR3 is TGTGCCAGCCGGACGACCTGGGGGCGACCCGAGGTGGGCTACACCTTC. As protein: CASRTTWGRPEVGYTF. This chain links TRBV28 with TRBJ1-2; TRBD1 might be the D (6 bases). Germline CDR1 reads MDHEN; CDR2 reads SYDVKM. The CDR3 contains 16 residues. V was trimmed by 8 bases and J by 8 bases, leaving 27 bases between them.

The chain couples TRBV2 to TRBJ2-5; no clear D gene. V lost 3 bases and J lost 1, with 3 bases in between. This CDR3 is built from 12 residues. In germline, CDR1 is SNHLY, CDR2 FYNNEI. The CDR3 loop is CASSEAQETQYF. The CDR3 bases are TGTGCCAGCAGTGAGGCCCAAGAGACCCAGTACTTC.

This CDR3 reads CSHLISGVTEGTQYF. CDR3 sequence (DNA): TGCAGCCATCTTATTAGCGGGGTCACCGAAGGGACCCAGTACTTC. V usage is TRBV29-1 and J usage is TRBJ2-5; the match to TRBD2 covers 8 bases. V shed 8 bases and J 7 bases; nucleotides not matched to a gene: 18. CDR1 SQVTM and CDR2 ANQGSEA come from the germline V gene. The CDR3 spans 15 residues.

This CDR3 is CAWTSGTYTDTQYF. CDR3 bases: TGTGCCTGGACTAGCGGGACTTACACAGATACGCAGTATTTT. V gene TRBV30 combines with J gene TRBJ2-3; 9 bases line up with TRBD2. Trimming at V came to 4 bases and at J to 2 bases, leaving 4 bases not matched to a gene. The CDR3 is 14 residues long. Germline-derived CDR1 and CDR2 are GTSNPN and SVGIG (reference sequence).

The CDR3 protein is CAWSTGSGGQETQYF. The CDR3 DNA follows: TGTGCCTGGAGTACAGGTAGCGGGGGTCAAGAGACCCAGTACTTC. The rearrangement joins TRBV30 to TRBJ2-5; TRBD2 aligns across 9 bases. The CDR3 contains 15 residues. With 2 bases clipped from V and 2 bases from J, the junction kept 6 bases outside the gene matches. Germline lookup yields CDR1 GTSNPN and CDR2 SVGIG (reference sequence).

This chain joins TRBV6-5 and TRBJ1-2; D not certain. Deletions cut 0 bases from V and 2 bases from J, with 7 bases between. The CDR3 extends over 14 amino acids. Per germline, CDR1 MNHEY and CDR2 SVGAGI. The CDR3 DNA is TGTGCCAGCAGTTACTCCCGTGGGAACTATGGCTACACCTTC. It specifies CASSYSRGNYGYTF.

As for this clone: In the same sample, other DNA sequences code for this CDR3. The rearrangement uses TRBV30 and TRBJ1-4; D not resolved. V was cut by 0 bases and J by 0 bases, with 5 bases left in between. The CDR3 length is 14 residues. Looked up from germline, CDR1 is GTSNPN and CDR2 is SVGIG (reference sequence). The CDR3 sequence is CAWSVGATNEKLFF. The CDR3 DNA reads TGTGCCTGGAGTGTAGGTGCAACTAATGAAAAACTGTTTTTT. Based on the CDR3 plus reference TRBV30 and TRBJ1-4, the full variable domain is SQTIHQWPATLVQPVGSPLSLECTVEGTSNPNLYWYRQAAGRGLQLLFYSVGIGQISSEVPQNLSASRPQDRQFILSSKKLLLSDSGFYLCAWSVGATNEKLFFGSGTQLSVL.

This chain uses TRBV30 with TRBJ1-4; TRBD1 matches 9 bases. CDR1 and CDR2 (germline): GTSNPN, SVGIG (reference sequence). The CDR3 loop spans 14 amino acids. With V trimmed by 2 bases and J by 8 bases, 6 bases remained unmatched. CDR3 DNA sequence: TGTGCCTGGAGTCTCGGGACAGGGCGCGAAAAACTGTTTTTT. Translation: CAWSLGTGREKLFF.

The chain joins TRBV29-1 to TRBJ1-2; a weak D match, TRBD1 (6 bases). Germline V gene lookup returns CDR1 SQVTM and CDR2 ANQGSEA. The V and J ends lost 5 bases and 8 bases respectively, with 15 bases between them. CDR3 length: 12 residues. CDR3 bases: TGCAGCGTTCAACAGGGAGTGGAGGGCTACACCTTC. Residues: CSVQQGVEGYTF.

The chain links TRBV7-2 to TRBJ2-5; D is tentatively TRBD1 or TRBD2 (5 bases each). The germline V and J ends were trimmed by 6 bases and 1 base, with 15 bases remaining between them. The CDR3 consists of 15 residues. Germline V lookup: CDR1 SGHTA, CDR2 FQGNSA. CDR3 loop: CASREGTLIQETQYF. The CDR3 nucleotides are TGTGCCAGCAGAGAGGGGACCCTGATCCAAGAGACCCAGTACTTC. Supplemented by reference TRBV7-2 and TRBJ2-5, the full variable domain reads GAGVSQSPSNKVTEKGKDVELRCDPISGHTALYWYRQSLGQGLEFLIYFQGNSAPDKSGLPSDRFSAERTGGSVSTLTIQRTQQEDSAVYLCASREGTLIQETQYFGPGTRLLVL.

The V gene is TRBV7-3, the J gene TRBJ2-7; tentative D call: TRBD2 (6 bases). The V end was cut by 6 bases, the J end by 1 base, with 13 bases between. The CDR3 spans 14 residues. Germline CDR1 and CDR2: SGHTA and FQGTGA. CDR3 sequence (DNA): TGTGCCAGCAGGGACCTCGGGGGATCCTACGAGCAGTACTTC. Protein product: CASRDLGGSYEQYF.

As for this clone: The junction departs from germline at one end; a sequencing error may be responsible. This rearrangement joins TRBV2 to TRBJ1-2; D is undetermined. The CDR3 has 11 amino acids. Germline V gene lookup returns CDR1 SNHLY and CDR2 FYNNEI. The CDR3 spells CASSFNDGYTF. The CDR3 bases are TGTGCCAGCAGTTTTAACGATGGCTACACCTTC.